The 9 T cell receptor beta chains in this list originate from one sample, sequenced in a study of blood T cell repertoires in COVID-19. The assay was immunoSEQ multiplex PCR, and TCRdb's table has in-frame clones only and misses some. The sample shows roughly 53,000 clones, roughly 89% of them seen only once. Sample: peripheral blood. These receptors were collected from a man older than 75 with acute or convalescent COVID-19.

This rearrangement joins TRBV5-1 to TRBJ2-7; D not resolved. There are 16 residues in the CDR3. CDR1 SGHRS and CDR2 YFSETQ come from the germline V gene. The V and J ends lost 2 bases and 0 bases respectively, with 15 bases between them. CDR3 nucleotides: TGCGCCAGCAGCTTCAACGGTAAACCGAACTCCTACGAGCAGTACTTC. It specifies CASSFNGKPNSYEQYF.

The chain joins TRBV6-5 to TRBJ1-1; 7 bases are shared with TRBD1. With V trimmed by 2 bases and J by 5 bases, 5 bases remained unmatched. Germline loops: CDR1 MNHEY, CDR2 SVGAGI. The CDR3 covers 14 residues. The CDR3 is CASSYEGARTEAFF. In DNA, the CDR3 is TGTGCCAGCAGTTACGAGGGGGCTAGGACTGAAGCTTTCTTT.

This clone was picked up one time. The V call is TRBV19, the J call TRBJ2-5; TRBD2 agrees at 7 bases. CDR3 length: 16 amino acids. Germline V gene sequence: CDR1 LNHDA, CDR2 SQIVND (reference sequence). Losses at the gene ends were 5 bases for V and 1 base for J; bases not matched to a gene: 10. In nucleotides, the CDR3 is TGTGCCAGTAGTCTCCGGACTAGACGGGGCCAAGAGACCCAGTACTTC. It is translated as CASSLRTRRGQETQYF.

The J gene is TRBJ1-3, the V gene TRBV5-1; 9 bases fit TRBD1. V shed 1 base, J shed 4 bases, and the junction held 6 bases outside the gene matches. CDR3 length equals 16 residues. CDR1 and CDR2 (germline): SGHRS, YFSETQ. The CDR3 loop reads CASSLSGDRVGNTIYF. CDR3 sequence (DNA): TGCGCCAGCAGCTTGTCGGGGGACAGGGTCGGAAACACCATATATTTT.

The chain joins TRBV15 to TRBJ1-1, with no clear D. This CDR3 comprises 12 residues. Germline CDR1 LNHNV, CDR2 YYDKDF (reference sequence). V lost 0 bases and J 7 bases, leaving 6 bases between the germline ends. DNA of the CDR3: TGTGCCACCAGCAGAGATCGAGGTGAAGCTTTCTTT. Translation: CATSRDRGEAFF.

This chain uses TRBV7-9 with TRBJ1-5, with TRBD1 as a possible D gene (6 bases). This CDR3 contains 13 residues. CDR1 and CDR2 from the germline V gene are SEHNR and FQNEAQ (reference sequence). Trimming pared 6 bases from V and 6 bases from J, leaving 12 bases between. The CDR3 loop reads CASRGGAGQPQHF. CDR3 DNA: TGTGCCAGCAGGGGGGGGGCTGGTCAGCCCCAGCATTTT. The entire variable domain, with the rest obtained from reference TRBV7-9 and TRBJ1-5, is as follows: DTGVSQNPRHKITKRGQNVTFRCDPISEHNRLYWYRQTLGQGPEFLTYFQNEAQLEKSRLLSDRFSAERPKGSFSTLEIQRTEQGDSAMYLCASRGGAGQPQHFGDGTRLSIL.

This chain uses TRBV3-1 (or the pseudogene TRBV3-2) with TRBJ2-2; TRBD2 might be the D (5 bases). This CDR3 is built from 11 residues. V shed 6 bases and J shed 8 bases, with 7 bases lying between them. Germline V CDR1 and CDR2: LGHDT, YNNKEL (reference sequence). The CDR3 protein is CASSRGGELFF. In DNA, the CDR3 is TGTGCCAGCAGTCGGGGAGGGGAGCTGTTTTTT.

The J gene is TRBJ2-7, the V gene TRBV19; tentative D call: TRBD2 (7 bases). The CDR3 has 14 residues. V shed 2 bases and J shed 3 bases, with 11 bases lying between them. CDR1 is LNHDA and CDR2 is SQIVND in the germline V gene (reference sequence). The CDR3 DNA follows: TGTGCCAGTAGTATATCGGGGGGCCTCTACGAGCAGTACTTC. Protein sequence: CASSISGGLYEQYF. The full variable domain, completed using reference TRBV19 and TRBJ2-7, is DGGITQSPKYLFRKEGQNVTLSCEQNLNHDAMYWYRQDPGQGLRLIYYSQIVNDFQKGDIAEGYSVSREKKESFPLTVTSAQKNPTAFYLCASSISGGLYEQYFGPGTRLTVT.

V is TRBV7-8 and J is TRBJ1-3; the D is unclear. Germline V CDR1 and CDR2: SGHVS, FQNEAQ. V dropped 0 bases and J dropped 2 bases, with 8 bases sitting between them. There are 15 residues in the CDR3. The CDR3 coding sequence is TGTGCCAGCAGCTTAGCGATGGCAGCTGGAAACACCATATATTTT. Its translation: CASSLAMAAGNTIYF. Filled out from reference TRBV7-8 and TRBJ1-3, the complete variable domain reads GAGVSQSPRYKVAKRGQDVALRCDPISGHVSLFWYQQALGQGPEFLTYFQNEAQLDKSGLPSDRFFAERPEGSVSTLKIQRTQQEDSAVYLCASSLAMAAGNTIYFGEGSWLTVV.